The clone carrying this T cell receptor (beta chain) showed up just a few times. Its target is unknown. The sample comes from a study of T-cell memory formation after mild COVID-19. For the study at large: In these data, TCR clusters were largely donor specific.

5'RACE with constant-segment primers built TCRalpha and TCRbeta cDNA libraries with UMIs. Via MiXCR, TCRdb re-called the 5' RACE reads, giving one row per CDR3 protein. The table lists just under 350,000 distinct CDR3 sequences, about an eighth of them singletons, with 20% to 25% in the top ten. General study findings and limits: Several responding clones turned up in pre-infection memory, indicating that cross-reactive memory may have taken part. Day 15 to 85 contractors were CD4/CD8 balanced; later expanders leaned CD4+.

CDR3 length: 13 residues. Per the germline V gene, CDR1 is SGHVS and CDR2 is FQNEAQ. Germline trimming cut 5 bases from V and 6 bases from J; bases unmatched to any gene: 5. Sequenced: PBMCs or a T cell subset sorted from them (not recorded which). V is TRBV7-8 and J is TRBJ2-3, with 7 nucleotides matching TRBD2. This clonotype was obtained from a man in his late teens or twenties who had mild COVID-19 (a few samples of this study predate the infection). Cell type and time point are not known. The CDR3 sequence is CASSRGLSDTQYF. DNA for the CDR3: TGTGCCAGCAGCCGGGGACTATCGGATACGCAGTATTTT.